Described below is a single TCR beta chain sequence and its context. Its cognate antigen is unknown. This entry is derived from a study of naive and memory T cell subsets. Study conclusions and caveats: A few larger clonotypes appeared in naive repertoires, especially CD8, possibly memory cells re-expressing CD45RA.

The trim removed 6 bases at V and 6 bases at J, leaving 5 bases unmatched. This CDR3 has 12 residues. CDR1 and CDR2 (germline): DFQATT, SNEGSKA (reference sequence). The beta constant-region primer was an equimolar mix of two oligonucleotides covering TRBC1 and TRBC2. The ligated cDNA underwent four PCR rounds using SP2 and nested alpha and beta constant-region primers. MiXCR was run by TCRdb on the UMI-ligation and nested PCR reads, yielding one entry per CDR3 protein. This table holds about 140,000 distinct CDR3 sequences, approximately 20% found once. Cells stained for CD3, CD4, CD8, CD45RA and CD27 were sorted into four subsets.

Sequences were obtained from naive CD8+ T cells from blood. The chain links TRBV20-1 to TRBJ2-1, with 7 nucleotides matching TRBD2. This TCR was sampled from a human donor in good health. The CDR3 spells CSATGGTNEQFF. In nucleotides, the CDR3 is TGCAGTGCCACGGGAGGTACCAATGAGCAGTTCTTC.